The rows below give T cell receptor beta chains drawn from one sample of a study of Graves' ophthalmopathy and Graves' hyperthyroidism. TCRdb ran MiXCR on the multiplex PCR reads and lists one entry per CDR3 protein. This table has 680,000 or so distinct CDR3 sequences, 22% appearing once. Sequencing was performed on peripheral blood. These receptors came from a woman under 30 with stable Graves' hyperthyroidism. Some clones in this sample may be carry-over from other donors' samples. The conserved cysteine and the conserved F or W are not part of the CDR3 here. The order of the fields is V gene, CDR3 length, J gene, CDR3 protein.

v_call: TRBV6-2/TRBV6-3
cdr3_length: 11
j_call: TRBJ1-2
cdr3_aa: ASIQTGGPGYT

v_call: TRBV6-2/TRBV6-3
cdr3_length: 12
j_call: TRBJ2-7
cdr3_aa: ASSFLSGRTEQY

v_call: TRBV10-3
cdr3_length: 12
j_call: TRBJ2-2
cdr3_aa: AIRVGDTTGELF

v_call: TRBV15
cdr3_length: 9
j_call: TRBJ2-7
cdr3_aa: ATSRDGEQY

v_call: TRBV12-3/TRBV12-4
cdr3_length: 13
j_call: TRBJ1-5
cdr3_aa: ASSYGTGDRQPQH

v_call: TRBV11-3
cdr3_length: 14
j_call: TRBJ2-7
cdr3_aa: ASSLLGALITYEQY

v_call: TRBV11-1
cdr3_length: 14
j_call: TRBJ2-7
cdr3_aa: ASTVGGLAGIDEQY

v_call: TRBV6-5
cdr3_length: 10
j_call: TRBJ1-6
cdr3_aa: ASSNPNSPLH

v_call: TRBV11-2
cdr3_length: 11
j_call: TRBJ1-1
cdr3_aa: ASSLRERAEAF

v_call: TRBV12-3/TRBV12-4
cdr3_length: 12
j_call: TRBJ1-6
cdr3_aa: ASSFRHRNSPLH

v_call: TRBV10-3
cdr3_length: 11
j_call: TRBJ1-2
cdr3_aa: AISVPEGGGYT

v_call: TRBV27
cdr3_length: 12
j_call: TRBJ2-7
cdr3_aa: ASSPGTYSYEQY

v_call: TRBV7-8
cdr3_length: 13
j_call: TRBJ2-7
cdr3_aa: ASSFRRDRSYEQY

v_call: TRBV6-1
cdr3_length: 17
j_call: TRBJ2-6
cdr3_aa: ASSERQGASPSGANVLT

v_call: TRBV6-5
cdr3_length: 15
j_call: TRBJ1-1
cdr3_aa: ASSYLGQGAMNTEAF

v_call: TRBV6-9
cdr3_length: 12
j_call: TRBJ2-2
cdr3_aa: AGWDTPNTGELF

v_call: TRBV12-3/TRBV12-4
cdr3_length: 14
j_call: TRBJ2-2
cdr3_aa: ASSVGARGASGELF

v_call: TRBV4-1
cdr3_length: 15
j_call: TRBJ1-3
cdr3_aa: ASSQDPSRRSGNTIY

v_call: TRBV20-1
cdr3_length: 13
j_call: TRBJ2-7
cdr3_aa: SARSEGQIEYEQY

v_call: TRBV5-1
cdr3_length: 12
j_call: TRBJ2-7
cdr3_aa: ASSLEPGRYEQY

v_call: TRBV2
cdr3_length: 13
j_call: TRBJ2-7
cdr3_aa: ASSAGTGGLYEQY

v_call: TRBV10-3
cdr3_length: 15
j_call: TRBJ1-3
cdr3_aa: AISDGWIVESGNTIY

v_call: TRBV11-1
cdr3_length: 10
j_call: TRBJ1-2
cdr3_aa: ASSSTLYGYT

v_call: TRBV20-1
cdr3_length: 12
j_call: TRBJ2-7
cdr3_aa: SASEGTTANEQY

v_call: TRBV25-1
cdr3_length: 16
j_call: TRBJ2-7
cdr3_aa: ASSEWRLAGGPSTEQY

v_call: TRBV28
cdr3_length: 11
j_call: TRBJ1-5
cdr3_aa: ASCGQVGQPQH

v_call: TRBV2
cdr3_length: 12
j_call: TRBJ2-7
cdr3_aa: ASSQPGTAGASD

v_call: TRBV6-4
cdr3_length: 11
j_call: TRBJ2-2
cdr3_aa: ASSEGGAGELF

v_call: TRBV7-2
cdr3_length: 13
j_call: TRBJ1-3
cdr3_aa: ASRRDGLSGNTIY

v_call: TRBV5-1
cdr3_length: 13
j_call: TRBJ2-5
cdr3_aa: ASSLDVAVQETQY

v_call: TRBV11-2
cdr3_length: 13
j_call: TRBJ2-7
cdr3_aa: ASSPRLAGDYEQY

v_call: TRBV25-1
cdr3_length: 14
j_call: TRBJ2-7
cdr3_aa: ASSDARGPSNYEQY

v_call: TRBV2
cdr3_length: 11
j_call: TRBJ2-5
cdr3_aa: ASRRGLGETQY

v_call: TRBV18
cdr3_length: 13
j_call: TRBJ1-6
cdr3_aa: ASSPLGGSGSPLH

v_call: TRBV11-2
cdr3_length: 11
j_call: TRBJ2-7
cdr3_aa: ASSFSGGEEQY